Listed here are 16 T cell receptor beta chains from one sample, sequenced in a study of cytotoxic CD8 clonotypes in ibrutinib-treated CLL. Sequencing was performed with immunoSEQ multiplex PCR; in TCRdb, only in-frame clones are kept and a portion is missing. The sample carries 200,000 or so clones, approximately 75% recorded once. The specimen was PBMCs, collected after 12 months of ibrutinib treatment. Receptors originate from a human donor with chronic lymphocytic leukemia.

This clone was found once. The CDR3: CASKSSDTQYF. Written as DNA, the CDR3 is TGTGCCAGCAAGAGTTCAGATACGCAGTATTTT. The chain recombines TRBV2 with TRBJ2-3; no firm D call. Germline V gene sequence: CDR1 SNHLY, CDR2 FYNNEI. CDR3 length equals 11 residues. V dropped 7 bases and J dropped 4 bases, with 6 bases sitting between them.

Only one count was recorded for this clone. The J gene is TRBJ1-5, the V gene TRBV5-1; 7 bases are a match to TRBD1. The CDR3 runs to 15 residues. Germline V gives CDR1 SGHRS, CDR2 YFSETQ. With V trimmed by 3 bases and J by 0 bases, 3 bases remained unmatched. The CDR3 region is CASSSTGTSNQPQHF. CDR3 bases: TGCGCCAGCAGCTCGACAGGGACTAGCAATCAGCCCCAGCATTTT. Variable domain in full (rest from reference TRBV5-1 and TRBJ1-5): KAGVTQTPRYLIKTRGQQVTLSCSPISGHRSVSWYQQTPGQGLQFLFEYFSETQRNKGNFPGRFSGRQFSNSRSEMNVSTLELGDSALYLCASSSTGTSNQPQHFGDGTRLSIL.

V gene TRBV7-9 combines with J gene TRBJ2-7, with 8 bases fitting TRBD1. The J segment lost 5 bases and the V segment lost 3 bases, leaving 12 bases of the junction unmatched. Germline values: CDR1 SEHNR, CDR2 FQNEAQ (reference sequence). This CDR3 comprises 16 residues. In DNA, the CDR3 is TGTGCCAGCAGCTTTACCGGGACAGGCGTTAAGGACGAGCAGTACTTC. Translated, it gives CASSFTGTGVKDEQYF.

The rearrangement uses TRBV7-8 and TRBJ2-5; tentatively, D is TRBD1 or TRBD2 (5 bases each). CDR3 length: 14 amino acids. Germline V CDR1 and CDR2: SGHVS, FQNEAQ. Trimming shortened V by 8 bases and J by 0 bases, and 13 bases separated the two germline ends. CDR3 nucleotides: TGTGCCAGCCGGGACCCCGGGGACCAAGAGACCCAGTACTTC. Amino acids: CASRDPGDQETQYF.

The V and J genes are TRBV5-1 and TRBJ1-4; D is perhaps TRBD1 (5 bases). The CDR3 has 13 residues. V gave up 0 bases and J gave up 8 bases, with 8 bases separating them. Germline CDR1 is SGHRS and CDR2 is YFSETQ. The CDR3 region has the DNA TGCGCCAGCAGCTTGGGGACACGGGAAAAACTGTTTTTT. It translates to CASSLGTREKLFF.

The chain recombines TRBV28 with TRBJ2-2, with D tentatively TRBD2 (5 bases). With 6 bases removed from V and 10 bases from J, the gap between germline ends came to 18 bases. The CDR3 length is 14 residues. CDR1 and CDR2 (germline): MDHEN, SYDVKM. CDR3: CASSRQPTREELFF. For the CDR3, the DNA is TGTGCCAGCAGCCGCCAGCCTACTAGGGAGGAGCTGTTTTTT.

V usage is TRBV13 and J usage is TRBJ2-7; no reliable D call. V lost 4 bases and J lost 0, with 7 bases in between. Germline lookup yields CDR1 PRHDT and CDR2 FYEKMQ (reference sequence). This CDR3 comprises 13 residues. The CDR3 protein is CASSSYSSYEQYF. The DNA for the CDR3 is TGTGCCAGCAGCTCCTACAGCTCCTACGAGCAGTACTTC.

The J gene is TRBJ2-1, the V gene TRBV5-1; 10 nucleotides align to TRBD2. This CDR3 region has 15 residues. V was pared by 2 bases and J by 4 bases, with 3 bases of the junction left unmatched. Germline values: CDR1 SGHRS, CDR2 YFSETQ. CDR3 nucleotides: TGCGCCAGCAGCTTAAGCGGGGGGGCTTACAATGAGCAGTTCTTC. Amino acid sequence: CASSLSGGAYNEQFF.

The DNA for the CDR3 is TGTGCCAGCTCCCTAGCTGAGGGGGAAGCTTTCTTT. This codes for CASSLAEGEAFF. V is TRBV18 and J is TRBJ1-1, with a tentative D call TRBD1 (5 bases). The V gene's germline CDR1 is KGHSH and CDR2 LQKENI. V was pared by 6 bases and J by 8 bases, with 13 bases between. CDR3 length: 12 residues.

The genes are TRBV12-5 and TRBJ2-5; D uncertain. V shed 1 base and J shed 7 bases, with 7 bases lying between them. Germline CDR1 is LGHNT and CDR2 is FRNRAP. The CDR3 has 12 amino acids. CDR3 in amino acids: CASGLEEWTQYF. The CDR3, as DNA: TGTGCTAGTGGTTTGGAGGAATGGACCCAGTACTTC.

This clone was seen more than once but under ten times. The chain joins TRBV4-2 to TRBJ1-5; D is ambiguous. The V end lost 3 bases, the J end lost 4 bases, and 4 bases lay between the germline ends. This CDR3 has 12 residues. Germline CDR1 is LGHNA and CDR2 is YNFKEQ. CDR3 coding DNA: TGTGCCAGCAGCCATCCTAATCAGCCCCAGCATTTT. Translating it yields CASSHPNQPQHF.

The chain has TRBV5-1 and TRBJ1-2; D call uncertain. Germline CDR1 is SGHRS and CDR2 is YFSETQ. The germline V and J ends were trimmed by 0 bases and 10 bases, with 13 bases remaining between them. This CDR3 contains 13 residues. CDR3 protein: CASSLVQSAVYTF. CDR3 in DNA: TGCGCCAGCAGCTTGGTACAGAGCGCCGTCTACACCTTC.

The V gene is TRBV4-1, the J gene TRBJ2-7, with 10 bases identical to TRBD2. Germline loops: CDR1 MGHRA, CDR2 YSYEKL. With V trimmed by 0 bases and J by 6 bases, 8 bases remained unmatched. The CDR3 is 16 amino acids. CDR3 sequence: CASSQDASGRPSEQYF. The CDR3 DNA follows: TGCGCCAGCAGCCAAGATGCTAGCGGGAGACCCTCCGAGCAGTACTTC.

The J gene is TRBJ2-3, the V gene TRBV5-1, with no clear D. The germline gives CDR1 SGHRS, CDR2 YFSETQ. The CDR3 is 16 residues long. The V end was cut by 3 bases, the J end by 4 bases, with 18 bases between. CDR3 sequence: CASSYSRPPPADTQYF. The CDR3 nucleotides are TGCGCCAGCAGCTACAGCAGACCACCCCCCGCAGATACGCAGTATTTT.

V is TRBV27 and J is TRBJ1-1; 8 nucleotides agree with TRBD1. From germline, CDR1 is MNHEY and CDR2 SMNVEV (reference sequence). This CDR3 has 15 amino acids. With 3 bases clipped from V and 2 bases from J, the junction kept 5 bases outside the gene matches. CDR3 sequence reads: CASSFFGTGNTEAFF. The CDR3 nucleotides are TGTGCCAGCAGTTTCTTCGGGACAGGTAACACTGAAGCTTTCTTT.

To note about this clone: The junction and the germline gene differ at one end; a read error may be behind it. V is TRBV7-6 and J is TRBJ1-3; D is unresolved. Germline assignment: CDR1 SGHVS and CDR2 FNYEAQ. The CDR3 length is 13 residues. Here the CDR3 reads CASSLSVGNSIYF. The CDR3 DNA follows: TGTGCCAGCAGCTTAAGTGTCGGTAACAGCATATATTTT. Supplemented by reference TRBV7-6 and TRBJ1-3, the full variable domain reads GAGVSQSPRYKVTKRGQDVALRCDPISGHVSLYWYRQALGQGPEFLTYFNYEAQQDKSGLPNDRFSAERPEGSISTLTIQRTEQRDSAMYRCASSLSVGNSIYFGEGSWLTVV.